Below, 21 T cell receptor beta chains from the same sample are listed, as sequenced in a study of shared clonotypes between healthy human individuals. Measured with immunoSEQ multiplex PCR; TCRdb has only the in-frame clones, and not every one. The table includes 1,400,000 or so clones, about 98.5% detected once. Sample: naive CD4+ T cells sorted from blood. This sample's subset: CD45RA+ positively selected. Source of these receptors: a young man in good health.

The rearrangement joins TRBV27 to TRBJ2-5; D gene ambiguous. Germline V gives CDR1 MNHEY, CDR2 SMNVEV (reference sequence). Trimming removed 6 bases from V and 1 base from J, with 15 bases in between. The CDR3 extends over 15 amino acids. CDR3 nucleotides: TGTGCCAGCAGCCTCGTACGTACCCGCCAAGAGACCCAGTACTTC. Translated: CASSLVRTRQETQYF.

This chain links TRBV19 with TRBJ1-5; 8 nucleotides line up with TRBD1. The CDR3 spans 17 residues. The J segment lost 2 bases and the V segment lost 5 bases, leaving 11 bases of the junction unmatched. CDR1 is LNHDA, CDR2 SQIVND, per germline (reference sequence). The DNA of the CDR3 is TGTGCCAGTAGTGCATCTCGGACAGGGAATGGCAATCAGCCCCAGCATTTT. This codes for CASSASRTGNGNQPQHF.

The CDR3 bases are TGTGCCAGCAGTTTGGGAGTCTCTCTAGGTCGGGAGACCCAGTACTTC. The encoded protein is CASSLGVSLGRETQYF. V gene TRBV28 combines with J gene TRBJ2-5; D may be TRBD2 (5 bases). The V gene's germline CDR1 is MDHEN and CDR2 SYDVKM. Deletions cut 3 bases from V and 5 bases from J, with 19 bases between. The CDR3 is 16 residues long.

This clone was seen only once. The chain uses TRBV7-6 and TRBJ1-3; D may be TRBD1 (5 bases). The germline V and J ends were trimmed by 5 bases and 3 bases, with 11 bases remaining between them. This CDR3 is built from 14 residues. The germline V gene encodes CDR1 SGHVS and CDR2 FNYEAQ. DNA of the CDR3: TGTGCCAGCAGCCTGCAGGGAGGTGGAAACACCATATATTTT. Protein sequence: CASSLQGGGNTIYF. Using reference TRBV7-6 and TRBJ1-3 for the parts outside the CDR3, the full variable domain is GAGVSQSPRYKVTKRGQDVALRCDPISGHVSLYWYRQALGQGPEFLTYFNYEAQQDKSGLPNDRFSAERPEGSISTLTIQRTEQRDSAMYRCASSLQGGGNTIYFGEGSWLTVV.

The CDR3 nucleotides are TGCGCCAGCAGCCAAGTAGCGGGAGGTTGGAATGAGCAGTTCTTC. This gives the protein CASSQVAGGWNEQFF. V gene TRBV4-3 combines with J gene TRBJ2-1, with 10 bases that match TRBD2. Trimming removed 1 base from V and 7 bases from J; junction bases left unmatched: 4. Germline V gene data show CDR1 as LGHNA and CDR2 as YSLEER. This CDR3 has 15 amino acids.

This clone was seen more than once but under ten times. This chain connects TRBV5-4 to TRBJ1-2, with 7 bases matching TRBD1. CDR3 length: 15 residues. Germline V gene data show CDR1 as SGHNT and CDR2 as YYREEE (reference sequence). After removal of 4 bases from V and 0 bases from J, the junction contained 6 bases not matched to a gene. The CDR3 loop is CASSPGQAANYGYTF. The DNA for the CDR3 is TGTGCCAGCAGCCCCGGACAGGCAGCTAACTATGGCTACACCTTC.

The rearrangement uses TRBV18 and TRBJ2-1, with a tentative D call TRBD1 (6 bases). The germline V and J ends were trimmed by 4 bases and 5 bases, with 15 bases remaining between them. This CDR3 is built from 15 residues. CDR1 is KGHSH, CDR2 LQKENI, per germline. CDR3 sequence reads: CASSLDRLNDNEQFF. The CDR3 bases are TGTGCCAGCTCACTCGACAGGCTGAATGACAATGAGCAGTTCTTC.

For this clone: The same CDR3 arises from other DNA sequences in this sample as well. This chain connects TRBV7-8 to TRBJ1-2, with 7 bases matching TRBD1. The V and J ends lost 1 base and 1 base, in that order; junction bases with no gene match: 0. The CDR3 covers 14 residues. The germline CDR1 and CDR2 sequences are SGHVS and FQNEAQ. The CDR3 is CASSLGDSNYGYTF. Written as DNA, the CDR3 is TGTGCCAGCAGCTTAGGGGACAGTAACTATGGCTACACCTTC.

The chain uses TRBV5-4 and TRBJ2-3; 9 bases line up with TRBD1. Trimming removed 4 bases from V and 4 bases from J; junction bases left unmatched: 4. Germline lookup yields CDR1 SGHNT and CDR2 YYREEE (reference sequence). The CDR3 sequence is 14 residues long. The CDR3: CASSRDRVADTQYF. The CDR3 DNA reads TGTGCCAGCAGCCGGGACAGGGTGGCAGATACGCAGTATTTT. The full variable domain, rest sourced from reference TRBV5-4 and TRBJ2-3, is ETGVTQSPTHLIKTRGQQVTLRCSSQSGHNTVSWYQQALGQGPQFIFQYYREEENGRGNFPPRFSGLQFPNYSSELNVNALELDDSALYLCASSRDRVADTQYFGPGTRLTVL.

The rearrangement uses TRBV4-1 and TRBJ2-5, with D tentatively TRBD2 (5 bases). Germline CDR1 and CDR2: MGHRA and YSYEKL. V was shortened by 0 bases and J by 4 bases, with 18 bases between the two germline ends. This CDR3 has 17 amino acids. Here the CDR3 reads CASSQDWGLGGRETQYF. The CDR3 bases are TGCGCCAGCAGCCAAGATTGGGGTCTCGGCGGGCGAGAGACCCAGTACTTC.

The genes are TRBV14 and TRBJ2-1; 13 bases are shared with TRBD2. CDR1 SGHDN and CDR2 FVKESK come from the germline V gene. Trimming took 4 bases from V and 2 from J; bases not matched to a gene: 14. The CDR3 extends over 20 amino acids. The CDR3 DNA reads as TGTGCCAGCAGCCGAAGACCGGGACTAGCGGGGAACCCACCCTACAATGAGCAGTTCTTC. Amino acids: CASSRRPGLAGNPPYNEQFF.

The CDR3 protein is CASSFWTGHSYEQYF. The CDR3 DNA is TGTGCCAGCAGTTTTTGGACAGGGCACTCCTACGAGCAGTACTTC. The genes are TRBV28 and TRBJ2-7; 8 nucleotides agree with TRBD1. Looked up from germline, CDR1 is MDHEN and CDR2 is SYDVKM. J was trimmed by 0 bases and V by 3 bases; bases with no gene match: 4. This CDR3 contains 15 residues.

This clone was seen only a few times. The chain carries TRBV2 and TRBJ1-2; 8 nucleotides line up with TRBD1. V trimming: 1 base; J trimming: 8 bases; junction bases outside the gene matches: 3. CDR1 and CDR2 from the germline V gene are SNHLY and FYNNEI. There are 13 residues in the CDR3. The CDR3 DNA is TGTGCCAGCAGTGAAGGGACAGGGAAAGGCTACACCTTC. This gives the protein CASSEGTGKGYTF.

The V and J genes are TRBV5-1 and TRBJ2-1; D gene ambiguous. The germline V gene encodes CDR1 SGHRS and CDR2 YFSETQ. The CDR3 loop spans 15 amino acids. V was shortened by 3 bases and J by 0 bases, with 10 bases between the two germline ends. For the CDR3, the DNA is TGCGCCAGCAGCTCGGCCCCCAGCTCCTACAATGAGCAGTTCTTC. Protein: CASSSAPSSYNEQFF.

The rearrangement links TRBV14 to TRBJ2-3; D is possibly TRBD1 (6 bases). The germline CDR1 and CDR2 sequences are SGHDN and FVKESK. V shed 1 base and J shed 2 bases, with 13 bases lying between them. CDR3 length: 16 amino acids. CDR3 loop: CASSQGTGTFTDTQYF. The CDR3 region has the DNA TGTGCCAGCAGCCAAGGAACAGGGACCTTCACAGATACGCAGTATTTT.

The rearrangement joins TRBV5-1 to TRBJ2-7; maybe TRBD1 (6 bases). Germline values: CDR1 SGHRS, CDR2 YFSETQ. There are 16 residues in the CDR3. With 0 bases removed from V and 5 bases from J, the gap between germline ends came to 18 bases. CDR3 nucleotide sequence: TGCGCCAGCAGCTTGGCCCTAACAGGGCAGTATCACGAGCAGTACTTC. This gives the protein CASSLALTGQYHEQYF.

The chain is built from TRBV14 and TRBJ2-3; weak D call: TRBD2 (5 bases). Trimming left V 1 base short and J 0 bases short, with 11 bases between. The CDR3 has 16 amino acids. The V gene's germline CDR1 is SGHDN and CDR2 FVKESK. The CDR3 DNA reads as TGTGCCAGCAGCCAAGTTGGTGGGAGTAGCACAGATACGCAGTATTTT. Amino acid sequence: CASSQVGGSSTDTQYF.

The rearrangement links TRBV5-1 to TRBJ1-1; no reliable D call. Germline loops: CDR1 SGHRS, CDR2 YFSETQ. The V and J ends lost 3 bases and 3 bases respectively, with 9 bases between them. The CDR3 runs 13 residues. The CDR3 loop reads CASSSRGDTEAFF. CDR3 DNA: TGCGCCAGCAGCTCCAGAGGAGACACTGAAGCTTTCTTT.

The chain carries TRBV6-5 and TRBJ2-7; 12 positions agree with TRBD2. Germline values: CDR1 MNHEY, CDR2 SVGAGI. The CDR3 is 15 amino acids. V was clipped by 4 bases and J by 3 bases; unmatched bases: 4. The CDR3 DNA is TGTGCCAGCAGTTCCGAACTAGCGGGAGGCTACGAGCAGTACTTC. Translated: CASSSELAGGYEQYF.

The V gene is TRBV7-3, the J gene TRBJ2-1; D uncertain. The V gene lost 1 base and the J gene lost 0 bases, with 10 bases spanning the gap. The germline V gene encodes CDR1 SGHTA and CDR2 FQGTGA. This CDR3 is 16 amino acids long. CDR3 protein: CASSLIRTLSYNEQFF. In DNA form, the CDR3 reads TGTGCCAGCAGCTTAATAAGGACCCTCTCCTACAATGAGCAGTTCTTC.

The CDR3 spells CASSYVSAGGTDEQFF. In DNA, the CDR3 is TGTGCCAGCAGTTACGTGTCAGCGGGAGGGACCGATGAGCAGTTCTTC. V gene TRBV6-5 combines with J gene TRBJ2-1; 10 bases agree with TRBD2. The V and J ends lost 2 bases and 8 bases, in that order; junction bases with no gene match: 9. Germline V CDR1 and CDR2: MNHEY, SVGAGI. CDR3 size: 16 residues.